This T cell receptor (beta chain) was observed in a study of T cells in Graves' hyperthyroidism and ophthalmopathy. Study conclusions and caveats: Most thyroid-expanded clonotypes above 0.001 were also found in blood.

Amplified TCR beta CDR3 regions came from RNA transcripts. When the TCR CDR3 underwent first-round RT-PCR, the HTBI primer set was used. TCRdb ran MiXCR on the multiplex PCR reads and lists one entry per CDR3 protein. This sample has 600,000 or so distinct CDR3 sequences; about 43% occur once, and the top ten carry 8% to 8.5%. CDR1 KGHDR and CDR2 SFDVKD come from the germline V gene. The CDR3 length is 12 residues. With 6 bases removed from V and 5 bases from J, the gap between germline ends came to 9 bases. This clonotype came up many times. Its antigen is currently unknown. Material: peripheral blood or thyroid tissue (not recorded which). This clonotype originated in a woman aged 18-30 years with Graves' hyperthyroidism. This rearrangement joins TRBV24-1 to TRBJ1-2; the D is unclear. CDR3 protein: CATSTVGYGYTF. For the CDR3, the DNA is TGTGCCACCAGTACGGTAGGGTATGGCTACACCTTC.